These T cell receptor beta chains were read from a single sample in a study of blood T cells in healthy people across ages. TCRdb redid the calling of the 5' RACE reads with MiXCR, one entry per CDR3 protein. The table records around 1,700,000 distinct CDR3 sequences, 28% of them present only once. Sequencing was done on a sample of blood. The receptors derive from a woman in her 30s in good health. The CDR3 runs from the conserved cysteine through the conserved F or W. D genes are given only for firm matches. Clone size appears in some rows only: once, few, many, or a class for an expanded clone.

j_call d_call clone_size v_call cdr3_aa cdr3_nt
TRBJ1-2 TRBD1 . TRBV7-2 CASSLAGTGGLSYGYTF TGTGCCAGCAGCTTAGCCGGGACAGGGGGCTTGAGCTATGGCTACACCTTC
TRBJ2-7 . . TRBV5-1 CASSLKEVLSYEQYF TGCGCCAGCAGCTTAAAAGAAGTCCTTTCGTACGAGCAGTACTTC
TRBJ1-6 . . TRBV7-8 CASSLERGPGGSPLHF TGTGCCAGCAGCTTAGAACGTGGCCCAGGAGGTTCACCCCTCCACTTT
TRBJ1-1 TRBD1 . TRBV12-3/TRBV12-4 CASRAGTGGNTEAFF TGTGCCAGCAGAGCCGGGACAGGGGGGAACACTGAAGCTTTCTTT
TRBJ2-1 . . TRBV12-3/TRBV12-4 CAGSPSQAGWSYIEQFF TGTGCCGGCAGTCCTTCACAGGCCGGGTGGTCCTACATTGAGCAGTTCTTC
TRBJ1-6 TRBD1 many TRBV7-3 CASSLNASGGKSPLHF TGTGCCAGCAGCTTAAACGCCTCAGGGGGCAAGTCACCCCTCCACTTT
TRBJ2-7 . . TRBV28 CASSLSANRIYEQYF TGTGCCAGCAGTTTATCAGCGAATAGAATCTACGAGCAGTACTTC
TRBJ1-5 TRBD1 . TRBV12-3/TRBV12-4 CASSLAWTGGQPQHF TGTGCCAGCAGTTTAGCGTGGACAGGGGGCCAGCCCCAGCATTTT
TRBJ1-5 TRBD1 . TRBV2 CASGSIQGRPGSNQPQHF TGTGCCAGCGGATCAATACAGGGGAGGCCTGGTAGCAATCAGCCCCAGCATTTT
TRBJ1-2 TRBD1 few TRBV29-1 CSVDRVYGYTF TGCAGCGTCGACAGGGTTTATGGCTACACCTTC
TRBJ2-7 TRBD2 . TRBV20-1 CSAPEAGVGSYNEQYF TGCAGTGCTCCTGAAGCGGGGGTAGGGTCCTACAATGAGCAGTACTTC
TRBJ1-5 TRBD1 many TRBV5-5 CASSSGGQGRRDQPQHF TGTGCCAGCAGCTCCGGGGGACAGGGGAGAAGAGATCAGCCCCAGCATTTT
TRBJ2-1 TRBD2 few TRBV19 CASTLSGSSYNEQFF TGTGCCAGTACCCTTAGCGGGAGCTCCTACAATGAGCAGTTCTTC
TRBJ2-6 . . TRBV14 CASSQDWRSGANVLTF TGTGCCAGCAGCCAAGATTGGCGCTCTGGGGCCAACGTCCTGACTTTC
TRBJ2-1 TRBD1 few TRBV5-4 CASSSATGGVYNEQFF TGTGCCAGCAGCTCGGCAACAGGGGGAGTGTACAATGAGCAGTTCTTC
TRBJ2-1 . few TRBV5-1 CASSSSTGYNEQFF TGCGCCAGCAGCTCGTCGACAGGTTACAATGAGCAGTTCTTC
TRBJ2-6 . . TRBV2 CTSSETGAGSGANVLTF TGTACCAGCAGTGAAACGGGGGCGGGTTCTGGGGCCAACGTCCTGACTTTC
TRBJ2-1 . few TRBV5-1 CASSGGGHEGHNEQFF TGCGCCAGCAGCGGAGGGGGACATGAGGGACACAATGAGCAGTTCTTC
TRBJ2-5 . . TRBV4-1 CASRKKWTGRETQYF TGCGCCAGCAGAAAAAAATGGACGGGCAGGGAGACCCAGTACTTC
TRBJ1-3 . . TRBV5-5 CASSFRGNSGNTIYF TGTGCCAGCAGCTTCCGGGGAAACTCTGGAAACACCATATATTTT
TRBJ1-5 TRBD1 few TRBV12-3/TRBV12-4 CASSLGGQGAQPQHF TGTGCCAGCAGTCTGGGGGGACAGGGTGCCCAGCCCCAGCATTTT
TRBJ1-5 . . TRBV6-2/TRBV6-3 CASSQGRQGHQPQHF TGTGCCAGCAGTCAGGGACGTCAGGGCCATCAGCCCCAGCATTTT
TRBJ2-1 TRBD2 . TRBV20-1 CSASPPSGRAHNEQFF TGCAGTGCTAGCCCCCCTAGCGGGAGGGCCCACAATGAGCAGTTCTTC
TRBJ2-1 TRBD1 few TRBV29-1 CGVVPDRVAGEQFF TGCGGCGTTGTTCCGGACAGGGTCGCTGGTGAGCAGTTCTTC
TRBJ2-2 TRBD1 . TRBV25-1 CASSREQGVPNTGELFF TGTGCCAGCAGTCGGGAACAGGGGGTTCCAAACACCGGGGAGCTGTTTTTT
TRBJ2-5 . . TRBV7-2 CASSLGRIGGQETQYF TGTGCCAGCAGCTTAGGCAGAATAGGGGGCCAAGAGACCCAGTACTTC
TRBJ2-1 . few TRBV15 CATSRDRSGPYNEQFF TGTGCCACCAGCAGAGATCGTAGTGGGCCCTACAATGAGCAGTTCTTC
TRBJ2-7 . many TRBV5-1 CASSLELPYEQYF TGCGCCAGCAGCTTGGAGCTCCCTTACGAGCAGTACTTC
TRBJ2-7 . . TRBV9 CASSSTEAYYEQYF TGTGCCAGCAGCTCGACGGAAGCTTACTACGAGCAGTACTTC
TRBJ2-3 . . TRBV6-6 CASSYREDTQYF TGTGCCAGCAGTTACCGGGAGGATACGCAGTATTTT
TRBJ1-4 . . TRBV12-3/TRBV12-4 CASSLEGRLGKRFF TGTGCCAGCAGTTTAGAGGGCAGGTTGGGGAAACGGTTTTTT
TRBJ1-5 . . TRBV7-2 CASSFPGTSNQPQHF TGTGCCAGCAGCTTCCCCGGGACGTCCAATCAGCCCCAGCATTTT
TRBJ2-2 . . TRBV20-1 CSANPPFNTGELFF TGCAGTGCTAACCCCCCCTTTAACACCGGGGAGCTGTTTTTT
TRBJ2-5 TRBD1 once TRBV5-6 CASSFSGQGETQYF TGTGCCAGCAGCTTCTCGGGACAGGGAGAGACCCAGTACTTC
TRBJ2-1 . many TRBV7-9 CASSLSTGSNEQFF TGTGCCAGCAGCTTATCTACAGGGTCCAATGAGCAGTTCTTC
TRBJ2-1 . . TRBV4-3 CASSQPGDEQFF TGCGCCAGCAGCCAGCCGGGAGATGAGCAGTTCTTC
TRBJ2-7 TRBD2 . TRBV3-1 CASSQVTSGLMEQYF TGTGCCAGCAGCCAAGTGACTAGCGGCCTGATGGAGCAGTACTTC
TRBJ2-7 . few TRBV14 CASSQGRRPTYEQYF TGTGCCAGCAGCCAAGGTCGGCGCCCCACCTACGAGCAGTACTTC
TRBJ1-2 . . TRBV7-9 CASSLAPVSDGYTF TGTGCCAGCAGCTTAGCCCCCGTATCGGATGGCTACACCTTC
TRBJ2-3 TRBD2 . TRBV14 CACSLGLAGASTDTQYF TGTGCCTGCAGCCTTGGACTAGCGGGGGCTAGTACAGATACGCAGTATTTT
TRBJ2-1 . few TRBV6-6 CASSYYSGTNNEQFF TGTGCCAGCAGTTACTATTCCGGGACGAACAATGAGCAGTTCTTC
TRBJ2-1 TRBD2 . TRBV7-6 CASNAGDGRGPEQFF TGTGCCAGCAACGCGGGAGACGGGAGGGGCCCAGAGCAGTTCTTC